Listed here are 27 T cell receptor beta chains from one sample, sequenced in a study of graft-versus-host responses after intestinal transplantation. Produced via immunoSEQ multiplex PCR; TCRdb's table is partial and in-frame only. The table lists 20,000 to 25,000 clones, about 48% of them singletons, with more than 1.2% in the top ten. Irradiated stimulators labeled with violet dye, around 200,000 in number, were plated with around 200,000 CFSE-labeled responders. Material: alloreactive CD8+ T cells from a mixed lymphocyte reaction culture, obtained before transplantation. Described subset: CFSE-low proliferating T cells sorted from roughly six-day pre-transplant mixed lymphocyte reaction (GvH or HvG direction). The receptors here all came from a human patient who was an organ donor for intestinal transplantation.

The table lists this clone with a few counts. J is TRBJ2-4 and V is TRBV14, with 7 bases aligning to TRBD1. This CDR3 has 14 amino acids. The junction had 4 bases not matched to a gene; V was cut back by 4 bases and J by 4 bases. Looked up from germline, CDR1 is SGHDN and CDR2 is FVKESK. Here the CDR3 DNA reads TGTGCCAGCAGCCTTACAGGGGCAAAAAACATTCAGTACTTC. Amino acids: CASSLTGAKNIQYF.

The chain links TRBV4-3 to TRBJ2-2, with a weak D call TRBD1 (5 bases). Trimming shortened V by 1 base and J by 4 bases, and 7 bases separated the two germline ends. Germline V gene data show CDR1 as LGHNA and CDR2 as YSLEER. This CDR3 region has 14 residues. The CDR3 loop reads CASSQGQGTGELFF. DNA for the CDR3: TGCGCCAGCAGCCAAGGTCAGGGCACCGGGGAGCTGTTTTTT.

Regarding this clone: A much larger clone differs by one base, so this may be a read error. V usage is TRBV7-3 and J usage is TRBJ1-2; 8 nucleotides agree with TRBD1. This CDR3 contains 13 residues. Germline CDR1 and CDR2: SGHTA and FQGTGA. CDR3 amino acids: CDSSLTGGYGYTF. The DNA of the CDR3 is TGTGACAGCAGCTTAACAGGGGGCTATGGCTACACCTTC.

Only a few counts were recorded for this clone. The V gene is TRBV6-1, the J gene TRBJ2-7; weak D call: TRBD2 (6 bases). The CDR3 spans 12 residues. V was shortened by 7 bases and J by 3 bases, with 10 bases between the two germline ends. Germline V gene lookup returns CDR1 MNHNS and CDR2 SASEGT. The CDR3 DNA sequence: TGTGCCAGCAAAAGACTAGACTACGAGCAGTACTTC. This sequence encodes CASKRLDYEQYF.

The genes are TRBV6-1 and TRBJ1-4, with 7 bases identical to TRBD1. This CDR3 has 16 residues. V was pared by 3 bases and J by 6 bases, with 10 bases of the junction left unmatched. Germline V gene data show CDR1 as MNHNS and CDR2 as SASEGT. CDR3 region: CASSEVPTGSDEKLFF. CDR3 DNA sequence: TGTGCCAGCAGTGAGGTACCGACAGGGTCAGATGAAAAACTGTTTTTT.

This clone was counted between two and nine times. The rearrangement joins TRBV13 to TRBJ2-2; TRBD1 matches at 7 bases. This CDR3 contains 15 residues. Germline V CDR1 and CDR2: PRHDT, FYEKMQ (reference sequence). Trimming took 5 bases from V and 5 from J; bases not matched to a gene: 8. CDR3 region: CASSPTGYGTGELFF. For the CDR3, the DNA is TGTGCCAGCAGCCCGACAGGGTATGGGACCGGGGAGCTGTTTTTT.

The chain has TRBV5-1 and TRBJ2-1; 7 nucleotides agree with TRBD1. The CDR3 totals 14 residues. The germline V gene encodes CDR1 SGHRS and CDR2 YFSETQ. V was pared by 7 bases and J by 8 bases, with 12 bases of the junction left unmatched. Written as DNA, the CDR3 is TGCGCCAGCGCGCCATTACAGGGGATCTATGAGCAGTTCTTC. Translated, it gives CASAPLQGIYEQFF.

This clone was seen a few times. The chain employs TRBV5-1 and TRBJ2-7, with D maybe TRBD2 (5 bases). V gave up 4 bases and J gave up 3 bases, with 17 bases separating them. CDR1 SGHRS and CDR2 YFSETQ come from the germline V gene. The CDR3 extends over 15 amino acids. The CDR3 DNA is TGCGCCAGCAGCCGGACCGGGGTCCATCACTACGAGCAGTACTTC. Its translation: CASSRTGVHHYEQYF.

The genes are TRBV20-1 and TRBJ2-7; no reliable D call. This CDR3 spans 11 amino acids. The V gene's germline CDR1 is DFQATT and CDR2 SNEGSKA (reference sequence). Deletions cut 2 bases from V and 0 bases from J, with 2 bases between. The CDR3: CSARLSYEQYF. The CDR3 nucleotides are TGCAGTGCTAGACTCTCCTACGAGCAGTACTTC.

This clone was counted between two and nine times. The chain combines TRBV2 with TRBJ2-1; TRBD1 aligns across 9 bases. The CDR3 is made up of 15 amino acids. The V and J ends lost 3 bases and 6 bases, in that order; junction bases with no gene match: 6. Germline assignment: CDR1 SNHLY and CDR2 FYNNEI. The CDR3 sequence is CASSEERDRANEQFF. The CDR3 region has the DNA TGTGCCAGCAGTGAGGAGCGGGACAGGGCCAATGAGCAGTTCTTC.

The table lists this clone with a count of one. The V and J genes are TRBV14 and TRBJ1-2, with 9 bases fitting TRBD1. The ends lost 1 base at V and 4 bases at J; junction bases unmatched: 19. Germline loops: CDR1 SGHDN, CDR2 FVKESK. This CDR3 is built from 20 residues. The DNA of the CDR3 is TGTGCCAGCAGCCAAGCTGGGACAGGGCGGGAGAGACAAGGATTCTATGGCTACACCTTC. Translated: CASSQAGTGRERQGFYGYTF.

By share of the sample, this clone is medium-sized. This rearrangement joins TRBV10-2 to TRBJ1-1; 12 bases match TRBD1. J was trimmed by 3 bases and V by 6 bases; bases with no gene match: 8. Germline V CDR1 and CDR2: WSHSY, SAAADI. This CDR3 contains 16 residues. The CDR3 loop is CASSGDRGRRDTEAFF. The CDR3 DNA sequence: TGCGCCAGCAGCGGGGACAGGGGGCGCAGGGACACTGAAGCTTTCTTT.

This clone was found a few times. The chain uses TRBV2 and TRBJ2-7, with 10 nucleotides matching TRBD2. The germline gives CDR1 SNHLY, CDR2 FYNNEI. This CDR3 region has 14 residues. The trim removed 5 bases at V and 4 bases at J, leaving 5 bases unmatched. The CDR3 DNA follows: TGTGCCAGCAGTTACGGTAGCGGGGGGTACGAGCAGTACTTC. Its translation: CASSYGSGGYEQYF. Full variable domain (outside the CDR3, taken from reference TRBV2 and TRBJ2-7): EPEVTQTPSHQVTQMGQEVILRCVPISNHLYFYWYRQILGQKVEFLVSFYNNEISEKSEIFDDQFSVERPDGSNFTLKIRSTKLEDSAMYFCASSYGSGGYEQYFGPGTRLTVT.

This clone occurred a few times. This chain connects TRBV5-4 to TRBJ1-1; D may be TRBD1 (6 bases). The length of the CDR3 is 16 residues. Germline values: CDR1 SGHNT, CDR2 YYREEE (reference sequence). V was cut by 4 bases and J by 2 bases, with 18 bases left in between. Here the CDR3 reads CASSQDGTGINTEAFF. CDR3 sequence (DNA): TGTGCCAGCAGCCAAGATGGCACAGGGATCAACACTGAAGCTTTCTTT.

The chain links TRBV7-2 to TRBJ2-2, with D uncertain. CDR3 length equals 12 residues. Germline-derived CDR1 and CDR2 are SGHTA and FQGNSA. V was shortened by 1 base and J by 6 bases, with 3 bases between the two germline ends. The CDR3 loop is CASSLVPGELFF. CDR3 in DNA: TGTGCCAGCAGCTTAGTTCCCGGGGAGCTGTTTTTT.

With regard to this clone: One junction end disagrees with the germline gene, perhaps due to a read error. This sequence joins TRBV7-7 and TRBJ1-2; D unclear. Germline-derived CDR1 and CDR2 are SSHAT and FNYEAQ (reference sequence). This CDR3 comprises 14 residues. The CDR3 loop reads CASSPFQEDYGYTF. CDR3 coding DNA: TGTGCTAGCAGCCCATTCCAGGAAGACTATGGCTACACCTTC.

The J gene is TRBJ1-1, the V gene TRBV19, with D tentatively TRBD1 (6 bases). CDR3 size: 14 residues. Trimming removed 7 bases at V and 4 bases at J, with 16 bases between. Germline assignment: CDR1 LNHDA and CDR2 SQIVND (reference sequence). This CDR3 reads CASTYKGGFTEAFF. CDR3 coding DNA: TGTGCCAGTACCTACAAAGGGGGGTTCACTGAAGCTTTCTTT.

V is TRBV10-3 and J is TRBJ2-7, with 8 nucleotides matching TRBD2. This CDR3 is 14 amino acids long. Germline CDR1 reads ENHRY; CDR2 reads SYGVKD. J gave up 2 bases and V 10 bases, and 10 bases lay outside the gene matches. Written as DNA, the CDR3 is TGTGCCACGGCCCTAGCGGGCCCAACCTACGAGCAGTACTTC. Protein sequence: CATALAGPTYEQYF.

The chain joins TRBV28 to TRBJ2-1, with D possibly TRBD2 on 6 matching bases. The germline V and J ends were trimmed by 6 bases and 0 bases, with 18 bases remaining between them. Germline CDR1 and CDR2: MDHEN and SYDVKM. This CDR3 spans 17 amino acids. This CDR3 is CASSPTGAEPSYNEQFF. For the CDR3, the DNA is TGTGCCAGCAGCCCAACGGGAGCAGAGCCCTCCTACAATGAGCAGTTCTTC.

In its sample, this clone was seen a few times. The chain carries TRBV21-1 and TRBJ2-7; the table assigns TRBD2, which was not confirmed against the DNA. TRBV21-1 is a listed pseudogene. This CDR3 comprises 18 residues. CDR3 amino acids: CASSIAGTGTPSSYEQYF. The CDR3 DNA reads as TGTGCCAGCAGCATCGCTGGGACCGGGACTCCGAGCTCCTACGAGCAGTACTTC.

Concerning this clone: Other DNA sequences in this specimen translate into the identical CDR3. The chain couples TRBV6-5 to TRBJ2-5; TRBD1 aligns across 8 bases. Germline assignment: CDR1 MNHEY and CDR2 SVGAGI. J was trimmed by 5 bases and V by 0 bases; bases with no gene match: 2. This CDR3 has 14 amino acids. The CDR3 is CASSYSTGGETQYF. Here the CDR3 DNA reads TGTGCCAGCAGTTACTCCACAGGGGGGGAGACCCAGTACTTC.

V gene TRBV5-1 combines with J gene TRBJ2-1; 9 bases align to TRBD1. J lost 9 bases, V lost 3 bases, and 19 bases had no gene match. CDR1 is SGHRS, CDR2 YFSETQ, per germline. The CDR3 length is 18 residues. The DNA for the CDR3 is TGCGCCAGCAGCTCAAAGGGTCCCGGGACAGGGCTCTACTCTGAGCAGTTCTTC. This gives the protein CASSSKGPGTGLYSEQFF.

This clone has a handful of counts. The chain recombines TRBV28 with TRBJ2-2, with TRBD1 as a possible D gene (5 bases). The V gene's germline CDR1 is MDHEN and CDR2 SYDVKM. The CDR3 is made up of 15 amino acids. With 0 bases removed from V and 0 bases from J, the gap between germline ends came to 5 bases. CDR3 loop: CASSLWTANTGELFF. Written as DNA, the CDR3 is TGTGCCAGCAGTTTATGGACAGCGAACACCGGGGAGCTGTTTTTT.

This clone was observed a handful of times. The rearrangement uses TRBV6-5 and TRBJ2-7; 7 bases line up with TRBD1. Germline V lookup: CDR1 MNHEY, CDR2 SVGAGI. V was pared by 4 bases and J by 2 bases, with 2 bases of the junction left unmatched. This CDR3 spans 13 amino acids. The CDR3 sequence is CASSLGQTYEQYF. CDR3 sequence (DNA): TGTGCCAGCAGTTTGGGACAGACCTACGAGCAGTACTTC.

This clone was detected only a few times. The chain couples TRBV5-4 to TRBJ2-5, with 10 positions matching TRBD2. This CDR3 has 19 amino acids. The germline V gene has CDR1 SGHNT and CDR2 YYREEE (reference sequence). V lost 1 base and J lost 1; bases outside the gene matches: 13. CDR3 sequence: CASSLLSPSGSDIQETQYF. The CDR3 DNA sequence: TGTGCCAGCAGCTTGCTGTCCCCTAGCGGGAGTGACATCCAAGAGACCCAGTACTTC.

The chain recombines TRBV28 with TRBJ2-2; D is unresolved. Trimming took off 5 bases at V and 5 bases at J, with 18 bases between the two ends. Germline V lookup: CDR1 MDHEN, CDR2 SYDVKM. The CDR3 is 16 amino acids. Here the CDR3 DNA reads TGTGCCAGCAGTCAACCCTTAGTTACCCCGACCGGGGAGCTGTTTTTT. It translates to CASSQPLVTPTGELFF.

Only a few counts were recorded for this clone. The CDR3: CASSLTGGEMETQYF. As DNA, the CDR3 is TGTGCCAGCAGCCTGACAGGGGGCGAGATGGAGACCCAGTACTTC. This chain joins TRBV14 and TRBJ2-5; 10 bases agree with TRBD1. Germline loops: CDR1 SGHDN, CDR2 FVKESK. The ends lost 4 bases at V and 5 bases at J; junction bases unmatched: 7. This CDR3 comprises 15 residues.